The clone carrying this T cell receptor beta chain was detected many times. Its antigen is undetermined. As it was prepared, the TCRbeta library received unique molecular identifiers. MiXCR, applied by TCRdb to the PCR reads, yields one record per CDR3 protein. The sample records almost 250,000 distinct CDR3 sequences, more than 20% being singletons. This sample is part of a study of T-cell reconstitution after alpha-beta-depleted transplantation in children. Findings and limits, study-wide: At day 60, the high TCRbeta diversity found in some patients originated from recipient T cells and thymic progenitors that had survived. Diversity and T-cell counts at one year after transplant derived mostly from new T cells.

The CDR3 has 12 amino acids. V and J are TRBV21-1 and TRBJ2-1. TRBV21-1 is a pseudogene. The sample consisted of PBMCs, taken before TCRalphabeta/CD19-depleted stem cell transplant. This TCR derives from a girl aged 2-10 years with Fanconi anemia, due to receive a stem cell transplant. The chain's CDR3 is CEGDSSYNEQFF. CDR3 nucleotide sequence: TGTGAAGGAGACAGCTCCTACAATGAGCAGTTCTTC.